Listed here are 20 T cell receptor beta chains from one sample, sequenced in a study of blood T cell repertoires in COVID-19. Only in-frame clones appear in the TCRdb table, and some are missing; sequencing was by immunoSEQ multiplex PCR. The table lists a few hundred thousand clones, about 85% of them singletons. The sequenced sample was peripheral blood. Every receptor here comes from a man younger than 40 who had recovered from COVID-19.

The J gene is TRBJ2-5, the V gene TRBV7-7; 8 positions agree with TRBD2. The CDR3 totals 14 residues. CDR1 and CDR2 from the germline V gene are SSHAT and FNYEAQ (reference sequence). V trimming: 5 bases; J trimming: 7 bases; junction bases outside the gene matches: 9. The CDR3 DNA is TGTGCCAGCAGCGAAACCGGACTAGCAGGGACCCAGTACTTC. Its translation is CASSETGLAGTQYF. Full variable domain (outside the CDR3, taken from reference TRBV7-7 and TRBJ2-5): GAGVSQSPRYKVTKRGQDVTLRCDPISSHATLYWYQQALGQGPEFLTYFNYEAQPDKSGLPSDRFSAERPEGSISTLTIQRTEQRDSAMYRCASSETGLAGTQYFGPGTRLLVL.

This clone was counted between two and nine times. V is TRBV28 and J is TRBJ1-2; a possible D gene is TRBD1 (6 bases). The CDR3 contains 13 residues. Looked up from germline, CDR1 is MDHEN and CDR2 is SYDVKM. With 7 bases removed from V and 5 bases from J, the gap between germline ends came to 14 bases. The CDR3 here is CASTLGTLYGYTF. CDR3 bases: TGTGCCAGCACCCTGGGGACACTTTATGGCTACACCTTC.

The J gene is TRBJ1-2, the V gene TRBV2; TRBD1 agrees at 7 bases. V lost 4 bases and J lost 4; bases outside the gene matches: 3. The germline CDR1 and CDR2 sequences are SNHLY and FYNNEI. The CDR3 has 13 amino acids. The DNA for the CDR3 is TGTGCCAGCAGTGGGCAGGGGGGCTATGGCTACACCTTC. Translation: CASSGQGGYGYTF.

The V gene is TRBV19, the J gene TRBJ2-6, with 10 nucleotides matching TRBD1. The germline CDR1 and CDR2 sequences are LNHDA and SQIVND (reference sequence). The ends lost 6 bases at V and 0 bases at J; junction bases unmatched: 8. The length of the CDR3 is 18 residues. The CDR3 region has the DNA TGTGCCAGTAGGGGGGGACAGGGGTTTTCCTCTGGGGCCAACGTCCTGACTTTC. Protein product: CASRGGQGFSSGANVLTF.

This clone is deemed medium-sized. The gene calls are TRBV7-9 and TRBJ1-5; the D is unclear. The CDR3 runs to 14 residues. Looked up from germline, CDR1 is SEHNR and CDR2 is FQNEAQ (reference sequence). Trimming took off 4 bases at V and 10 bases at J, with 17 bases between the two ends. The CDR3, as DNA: TGTGCCAGCAGCTCCGGACGGGGTCGGGATCCCCAGCATTTT. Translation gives CASSSGRGRDPQHF.

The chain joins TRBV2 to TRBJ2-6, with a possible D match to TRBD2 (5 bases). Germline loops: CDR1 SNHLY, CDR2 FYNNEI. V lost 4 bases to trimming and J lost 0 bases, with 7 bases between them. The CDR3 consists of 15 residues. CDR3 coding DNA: TGTGCCAGCAGTGCGGGGAACTCTGGGGCCAACGTCCTGACTTTC. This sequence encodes CASSAGNSGANVLTF.

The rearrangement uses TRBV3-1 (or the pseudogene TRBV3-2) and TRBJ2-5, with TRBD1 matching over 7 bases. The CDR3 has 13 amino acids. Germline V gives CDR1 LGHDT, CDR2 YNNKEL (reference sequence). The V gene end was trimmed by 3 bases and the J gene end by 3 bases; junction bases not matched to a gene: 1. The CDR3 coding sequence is TGTGCCAGCAGCCAGGGACAGAAAGAGACCCAGTACTTC. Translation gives CASSQGQKETQYF.

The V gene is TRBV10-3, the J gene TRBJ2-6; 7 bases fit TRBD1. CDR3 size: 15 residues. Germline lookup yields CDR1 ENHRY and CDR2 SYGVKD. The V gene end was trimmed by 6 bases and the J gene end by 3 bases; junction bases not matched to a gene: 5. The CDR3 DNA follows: TGTGCCATCAGGAGACAGGGTAATGGGGCCAACGTCCTGACTTTC. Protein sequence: CAIRRQGNGANVLTF.

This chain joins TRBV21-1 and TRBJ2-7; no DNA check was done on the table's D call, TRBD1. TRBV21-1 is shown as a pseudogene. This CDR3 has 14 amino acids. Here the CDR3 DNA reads TGTGCCAGCAGCAAACGGGACAGGGAAGCCGAGCAGTACGTC. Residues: CASSKRDREAEQYV.

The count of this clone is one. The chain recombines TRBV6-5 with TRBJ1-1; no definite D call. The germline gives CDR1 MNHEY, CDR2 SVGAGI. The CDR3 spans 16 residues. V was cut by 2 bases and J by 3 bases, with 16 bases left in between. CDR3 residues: CASSYPSTRGDTEAFF. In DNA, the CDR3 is TGTGCCAGCAGTTACCCCTCGACCCGGGGAGACACTGAAGCTTTCTTT.

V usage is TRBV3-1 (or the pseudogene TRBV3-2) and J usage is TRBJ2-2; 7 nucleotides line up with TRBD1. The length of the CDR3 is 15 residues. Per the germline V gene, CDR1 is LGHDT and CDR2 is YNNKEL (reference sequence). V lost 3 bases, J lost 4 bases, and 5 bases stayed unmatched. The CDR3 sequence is CASSHEGAGTGELFF. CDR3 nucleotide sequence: TGTGCCAGCAGCCATGAGGGGGCAGGCACCGGGGAGCTGTTTTTT.

CDR3 residues: CASSLRERGGPETQYF. The CDR3 DNA reads as TGTGCCAGCAGCTTAAGAGAGCGGGGGGGCCCAGAGACCCAGTACTTC. This chain connects TRBV11-2 to TRBJ2-5, with 10 bases that match TRBD2. The CDR3 has 16 residues. Trimming removed 2 bases from V and 4 bases from J; junction bases left unmatched: 7. From germline, CDR1 is SGHAT and CDR2 FQNNGV.

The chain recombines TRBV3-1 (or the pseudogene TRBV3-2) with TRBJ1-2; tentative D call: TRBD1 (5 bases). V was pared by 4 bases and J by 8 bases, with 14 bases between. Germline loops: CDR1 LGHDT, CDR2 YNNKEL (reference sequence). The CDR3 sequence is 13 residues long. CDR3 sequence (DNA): TGTGCCAGCAGCCCTGGGACTGGACTGGGCTACACCTTC. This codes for CASSPGTGLGYTF.

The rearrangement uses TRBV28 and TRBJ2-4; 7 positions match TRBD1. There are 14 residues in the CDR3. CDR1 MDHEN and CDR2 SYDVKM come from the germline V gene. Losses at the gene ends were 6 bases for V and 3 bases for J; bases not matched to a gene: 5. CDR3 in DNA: TGTGCCAGCAGCGACAGGGTAGGCAAAAACATTCAGTACTTC. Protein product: CASSDRVGKNIQYF.

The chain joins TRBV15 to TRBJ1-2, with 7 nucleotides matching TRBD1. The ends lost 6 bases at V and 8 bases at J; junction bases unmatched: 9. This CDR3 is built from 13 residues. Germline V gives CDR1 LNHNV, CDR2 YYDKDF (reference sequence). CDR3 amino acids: CATSTGQVGGYTF. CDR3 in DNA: TGTGCCACCAGTACCGGACAGGTGGGGGGCTACACCTTC. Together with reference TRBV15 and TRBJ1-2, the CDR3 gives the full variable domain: DAMVIQNPRYQVTQFGKPVTLSCSQTLNHNVMYWYQQKSSQAPKLLFHYYDKDFNNEADTPDNFQSRRPNTSFCFLDIRSPGLGDTAMYLCATSTGQVGGYTFGSGTRLTVV.

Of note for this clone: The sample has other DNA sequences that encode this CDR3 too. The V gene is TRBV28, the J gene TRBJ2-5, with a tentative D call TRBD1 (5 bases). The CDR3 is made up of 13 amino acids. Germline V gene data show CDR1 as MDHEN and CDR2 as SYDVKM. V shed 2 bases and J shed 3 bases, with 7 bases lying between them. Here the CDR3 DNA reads TGTGCCAGCAGTTTAGGCAGGGAAGAGACCCAGTACTTC. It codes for CASSLGREETQYF.

In nucleotides, the CDR3 is TGTGCCAGCTCACGACAAGTGAGAGGGCCCTACGAGCAGTACGTC. Residues: CASSRQVRGPYEQYV. The V call is TRBV18, the J call TRBJ2-7; possible D gene TRBD2, 5 bases. The length of the CDR3 is 15 residues. Germline-derived CDR1 and CDR2 are KGHSH and LQKENI. Deletions cut 4 bases from V and 2 bases from J, with 15 bases between.

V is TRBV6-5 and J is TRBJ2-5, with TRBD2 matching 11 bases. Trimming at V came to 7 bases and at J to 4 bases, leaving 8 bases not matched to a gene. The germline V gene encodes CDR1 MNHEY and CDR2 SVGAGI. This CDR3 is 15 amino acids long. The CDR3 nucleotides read TGTGCCAGCACCAGAACCGGGACTAGCGGAGAGACCCAGTACTTC. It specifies CASTRTGTSGETQYF.

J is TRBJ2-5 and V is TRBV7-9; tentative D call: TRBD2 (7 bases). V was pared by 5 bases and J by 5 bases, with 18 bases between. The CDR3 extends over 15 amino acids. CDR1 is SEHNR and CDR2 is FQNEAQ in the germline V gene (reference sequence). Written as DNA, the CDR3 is TGTGCCAGCAGCCAAATGGGGGGGCGAGAGGAGACCCAGTACTTC. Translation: CASSQMGGREETQYF.

CDR3 DNA sequence: TGTGCCAGCAGCTTACGGAGAAGGACTGAAGCTTTCTTT. Its translation: CASSLRRRTEAFF. The chain is built from TRBV7-2 and TRBJ1-1; D gene ambiguous. The CDR3 consists of 13 residues. Germline assignment: CDR1 SGHTA and CDR2 FQGNSA. V lost 2 bases, J lost 5 bases, and 9 bases lay in between.